These T cell receptor beta chains were read from a single sample in a study of blood T cell repertoires in COVID-19. Data came from immunoSEQ multiplex PCR; TCRdb stores just in-frame clones and leaves some out. This table holds under 300,000 clones, 80% to 90% found once. The sample taken for sequencing was PBMCs or T cells enriched from blood (not recorded which). Source of these receptors: a woman between 50 and 59 years old who had recovered from COVID-19. Each CDR3 is given with its conserved first and last residue. The D gene is left open where the match is weak. Not all rows give a size; the values are once, few, many and, for expanded clones, a class.

>TRBJ1-2|TRBV7-2|TRBD1|14|.
CASRPDRGLDGYTF
TGTGCCAGCAGACCGGACAGGGGGCTAGATGGCTACACCTTC
>TRBJ2-2|TRBV25-1|.|13|.
CASGQWHVGELFF
TGTGCCAGCGGACAGTGGCACGTCGGGGAGCTGTTTTTT
>TRBJ1-2|TRBV11-2|.|11|.
CATLPIDGYTF
TGTGCCACCCTACCTATTGATGGCTACACCTTC
>TRBJ2-2|TRBV19|.|13|.
CASSTTRAGELFF
TGTGCCAGTAGTACAACTAGGGCCGGGGAGCTGTTTTTT
>TRBJ2-5|TRBV27|.|14|.
CASRSQSGRGTQYF
TGTGCCAGCAGGTCCCAATCAGGGCGTGGGACCCAGTACTTC
>TRBJ1-1|TRBV6-5|TRBD1|13|.
CASSYVTGGNAFF
TGTGCCAGCAGTTACGTGACAGGGGGTAACGCTTTCTTT
>TRBJ1-4|TRBV5-4|.|16|.
CASSLKSGREDEKLFF
TGTGCCAGCAGCTTGAAGTCCGGGCGGGAGGATGAAAAACTGTTTTTT
>TRBJ2-2|TRBV10-3|TRBD1|13|.
CAIGHRGTGELFF
TGTGCCATCGGACACAGGGGTACCGGGGAGCTGTTTTTT
>TRBJ2-7|TRBV29-1|TRBD2|14|.
CSVGFLAGVGEQYF
TGCAGCGTTGGGTTTCTAGCGGGAGTGGGCGAGCAGTACTTC
>TRBJ2-2|TRBV7-9|TRBD2|16|.
CASSPLNGRLTGELFF
TGTGCCAGCAGTCCCTTAAACGGGAGGCTGACCGGGGAGCTGTTTTTT
>TRBJ2-7|TRBV4-1|TRBD2|15|.
CASSQEVLAGVEQYF
TGCGCCAGCAGCCAAGAAGTCCTAGCGGGAGTGGAGCAGTACTTC
>TRBJ2-3|TRBV14|TRBD1|16|.
CASSQRPGTGLLLQYF
TGTGCCAGCAGCCAACGGCCCGGGACAGGGCTCCTACTCCAGTATTTT
>TRBJ2-1|TRBV5-8|TRBD2|17|once
CASSSQLAGAKGGEQFF
TGTGCCAGCAGCTCACAACTAGCGGGAGCTAAAGGGGGTGAGCAGTTCTTC
>TRBJ2-1|TRBV5-1|.|16|.
CASSYRAGSSYNEQFF
TGCGCCAGCAGCTATAGAGCGGGCAGCTCCTACAATGAGCAGTTCTTC
>TRBJ2-1|TRBV3-1/TRBV3-2|TRBD1|15|.
CASSHGTGGYNEQFF
TGTGCCAGCAGCCACGGGACAGGGGGTTACAATGAGCAGTTCTTC
>TRBJ1-2|TRBV2|TRBD1|14|.
CASSESGQNYGYTF
TGTGCCAGCAGTGAATCGGGACAGAACTATGGCTACACCTTC
>TRBJ2-2|TRBV5-5|TRBD2|18|.
CASSPTSGLAHYTGELFF
TGTGCCAGCAGCCCGACCTCGGGACTAGCGCACTACACCGGGGAGCTGTTTTTT
>TRBJ1-2|TRBV24-1|TRBD1|14|.
CATRGTGRGYGYTF
TGTGCCACCAGGGGGACAGGGAGAGGCTATGGCTACACCTTC
>TRBJ1-2|TRBV5-4|TRBD1|12|.
CASSWGQAGYTF
TGTGCCAGCAGCTGGGGACAGGCTGGCTACACCTTC
>TRBJ2-7|TRBV6-4|TRBD2|18|.
CASPKAGGVIDTFKPQYF
TGTGCCAGCCCCAAAGCGGGAGGGGTAATCGACACTTTCAAACCCCAGTACTTC
>TRBJ2-1|TRBV5-1|TRBD2|14|.
CASSPGAGANEQFF
TGCGCCAGCAGCCCTGGAGCGGGAGCCAATGAGCAGTTCTTC
>TRBJ2-7|TRBV4-1|.|15|.
CASSQEGANAYEQYF
TGCGCCAGCAGCCAGGAGGGCGCTAACGCCTACGAGCAGTACTTC
>TRBJ1-1|TRBV5-1|TRBD1|14|.
CASSLGTGHTEAFF
TGCGCCAGCAGCTTGGGGACAGGGCACACTGAAGCTTTCTTT
>TRBJ2-5|TRBV10-3|.|14|.
CAISDFSGWETQYF
TGTGCCATCAGCGACTTTTCGGGGTGGGAGACCCAGTACTTC
>TRBJ2-1|TRBV4-1|TRBD2|16|.
CASSRTSGRVYNEQFF
TGCGCCAGCAGCCGGACTAGCGGGAGGGTTTACAATGAGCAGTTCTTC
>TRBJ2-1|TRBV28|.|14|.
CASSSPSLAGEQFF
TGTGCCAGCAGTTCCCCTAGTCTAGCCGGTGAGCAGTTCTTC
>TRBJ2-1|TRBV14|TRBD2|14|.
CASSLPGGYNEQFF
TGTGCCAGCAGCCTCCCCGGGGGGTACAATGAGCAGTTCTTC
>TRBJ1-5|TRBV16|TRBD1|15|.
CASSQSGQADQPQHF
TGTGCCAGCAGCCAATCCGGACAGGCCGATCAGCCCCAGCATTTT
>TRBJ2-7|TRBV6-5|.|12|.
CASSYAGYEQYF
TGTGCCAGCAGTTACGCGGGGTACGAGCAGTACTTC
>TRBJ2-1|TRBV5-6|TRBD1|14|.
CASSLGQGYNEQFF
TGTGCCAGCAGCTTGGGACAGGGTTACAATGAGCAGTTCTTC
>TRBJ2-7|TRBV11-2|TRBD2|15|once
CASSLAGGHNYEQYF
TGTGCCAGCAGCTTAGCGGGAGGGCATAACTACGAGCAGTACTTC
>TRBJ2-5|TRBV4-2|TRBD2|19|.
CASSQEKWSPGLAEETQYF
TGTGCCAGCAGCCAAGAAAAGTGGTCGCCGGGACTAGCGGAAGAGACCCAGTACTTC
>TRBJ2-1|TRBV7-6|.|12|.
CASSLEGNEQFF
TGTGCCAGCAGCTTAGAGGGGAATGAGCAGTTCTTC
>TRBJ1-5|TRBV23-1|.|17|.
CASSHPAGAASNQPQHF
TGCGCCAGCAGTCACCCCGCGGGGGCAGCTAGCAATCAGCCCCAGCATTTT
>TRBJ1-1|TRBV9|TRBD1|15|.
CASSAGDRGVTEAFF
TGTGCCAGCAGCGCAGGGGACAGGGGGGTTACTGAAGCTTTCTTT
>TRBJ2-4|TRBV4-1|TRBD1|16|.
CASSQEGDRAKNIQYF
TGCGCCAGCAGCCAAGAGGGGGACAGGGCCAAAAACATTCAGTACTTC
>TRBJ2-1|TRBV20-1|TRBD2|14|.
CSASPSGTVTEQFF
TGCAGTGCTAGTCCTAGCGGGACAGTTACTGAGCAGTTCTTC
>TRBJ2-1|TRBV7-9|TRBD2|18|few
CASSLDYSAGESYNEQFF
TGTGCCAGCAGCTTAGATTATTCGGCGGGAGAGTCCTACAATGAGCAGTTCTTC
>TRBJ2-5|TRBV5-8|TRBD1|16|.
CASSRTGRRVQETQYF
TGTGCCAGCAGCAGGACAGGGCGCAGAGTCCAAGAGACCCAGTACTTC
>TRBJ1-2|TRBV28|.|14|.
CASSFGRGVQGYTF
TGTGCCAGCAGTTTTGGGAGGGGAGTACAGGGCTACACCTTC
>TRBJ2-7|TRBV19|TRBD2|15|once
CASSIGSGSSYEQYF
TGTGCCAGTAGTATCGGTAGCGGGAGCTCCTACGAGCAGTACTTC
>TRBJ2-1|TRBV6-5|.|13|.
CASSYEFRGEQFF
TGTGCCAGCAGTTACGAATTCAGGGGAGAGCAGTTCTTC
>TRBJ2-1|TRBV19|.|16|.
CASSFKVVLSYNEQFF
TGTGCCAGTAGTTTCAAAGTAGTCCTCTCCTACAATGAGCAGTTCTTC
>TRBJ2-5|TRBV10-3|TRBD1|15|many
CAISELGTAAETQYF
TGTGCCATCAGTGAACTGGGGACAGCCGCGGAGACCCAGTACTTC
>TRBJ1-2|TRBV28|TRBD1|14|.
CASTPSTGGDGYTF
TGTGCCAGCACCCCTTCGACAGGGGGAGATGGCTACACCTTC
>TRBJ1-2|TRBV12-5|TRBD1|15|.
CASGFLRRDRYGYTF
TGTGCTAGTGGATTTCTACGCCGGGACAGATATGGCTACACCTTC
>TRBJ2-5|TRBV6-1|.|16|.
CASSESAAARQETQYF
TGTGCCAGCAGTGAATCTGCGGCAGCAAGACAAGAGACCCAGTACTTC